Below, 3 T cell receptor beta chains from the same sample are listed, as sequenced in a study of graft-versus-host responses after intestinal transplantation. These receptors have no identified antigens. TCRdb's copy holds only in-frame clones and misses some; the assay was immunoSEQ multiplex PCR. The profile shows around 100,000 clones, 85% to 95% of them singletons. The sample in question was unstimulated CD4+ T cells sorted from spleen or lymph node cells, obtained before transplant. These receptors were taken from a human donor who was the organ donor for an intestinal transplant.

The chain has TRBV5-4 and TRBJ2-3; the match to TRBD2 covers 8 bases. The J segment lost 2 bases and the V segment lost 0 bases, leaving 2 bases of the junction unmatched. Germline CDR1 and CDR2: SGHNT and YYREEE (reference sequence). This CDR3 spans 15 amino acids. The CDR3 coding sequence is TGTGCCAGCAGCTTGGAAGCGGGAGACACAGATACGCAGTATTTT. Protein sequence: CASSLEAGDTDTQYF.

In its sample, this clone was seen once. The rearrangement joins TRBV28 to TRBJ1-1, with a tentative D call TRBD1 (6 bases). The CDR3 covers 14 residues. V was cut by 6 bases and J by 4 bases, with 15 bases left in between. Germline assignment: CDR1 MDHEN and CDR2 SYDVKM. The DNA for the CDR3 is TGTGCCAGCAGACCTACAGGGCGGAGCACTGAAGCTTTCTTT. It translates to CASRPTGRSTEAFF.

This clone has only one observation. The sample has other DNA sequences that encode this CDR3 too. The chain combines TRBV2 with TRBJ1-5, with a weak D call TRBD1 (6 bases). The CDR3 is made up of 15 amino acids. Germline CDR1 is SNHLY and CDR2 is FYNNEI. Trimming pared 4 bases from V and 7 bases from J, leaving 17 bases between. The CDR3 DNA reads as TGTGCCAGCAGTGGGCGGGGGGCAGGGATACAGCCCCAGCATTTT. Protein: CASSGRGAGIQPQHF.